The entry that follows covers one T cell receptor (beta chain) sequence. The antigen is not known. The data originate from a study of response to subunit inactivated influenza vaccine. Regarding the study as a whole: Authors suggested few new T cells are recruited by each seasonal influenza vaccination.

TCRdb fed the RT-PCR reads into MiXCR, producing one record per CDR3 protein. The sample holds 500,000 to 650,000 distinct CDR3 sequences, around 8% seen once. This specimen consisted of PBMCs from blood, obtained around 25 months after vaccination. The TCR was taken from a man aged 50 to 69 who received an inactivated influenza vaccine.

Here the CDR3 reads CASTNPTSRRGISSTDTQYF. DNA for the CDR3: TGTGCCAGCACCAACCCCACTTCTAGGCGGGGGATCTCTAGCACAGATACGCAGTATTTT. The V and J genes are TRBV11-1 and TRBJ2-3; 7 bases map to TRBD2. The germline gives CDR1 SGHAT, CDR2 FQDESV (reference sequence). V shed 7 bases and J 0 bases; nucleotides not matched to a gene: 22. The CDR3 contains 20 residues.